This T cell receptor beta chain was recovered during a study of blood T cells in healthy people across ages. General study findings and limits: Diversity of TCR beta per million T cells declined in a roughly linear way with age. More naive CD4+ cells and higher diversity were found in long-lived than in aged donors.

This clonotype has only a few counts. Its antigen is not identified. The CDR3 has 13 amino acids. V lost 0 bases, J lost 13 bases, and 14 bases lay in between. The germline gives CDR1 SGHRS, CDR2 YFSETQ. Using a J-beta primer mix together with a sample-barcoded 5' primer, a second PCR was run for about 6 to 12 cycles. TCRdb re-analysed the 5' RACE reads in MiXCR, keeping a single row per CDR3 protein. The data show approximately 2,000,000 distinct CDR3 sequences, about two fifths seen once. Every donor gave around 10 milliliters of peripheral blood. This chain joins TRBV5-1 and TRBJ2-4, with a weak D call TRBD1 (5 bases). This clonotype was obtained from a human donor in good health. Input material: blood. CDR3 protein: CASSLAAGIEQYF. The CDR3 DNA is TGCGCCAGCAGCTTGGCGGCAGGGATTGAGCAGTACTTC.